One sample yielded the 8 T cell receptor beta chains listed below, sequenced in a study of blood T cell repertoires in COVID-19. Generated by immunoSEQ multiplex PCR, the TCRdb table keeps only in-frame clones and is missing some. This sample yields some 150,000 clones, of which 80% to 90% are seen a single time; about 15% belongs to the top ten. Sequenced: peripheral blood. Receptor source: a woman in her forties with acute or convalescent COVID-19.

The chain is built from TRBV7-2 and TRBJ2-1, with D perhaps matching TRBD2 (5 bases). The length of the CDR3 is 15 residues. V lost 1 base to trimming and J lost 4 bases, with 11 bases between them. CDR1 and CDR2 from the germline V gene are SGHTA and FQGNSA. In DNA form, the CDR3 reads TGTGCCAGCAGCTTAGTGAAGCGGCGATACAATGAGCAGTTCTTC. Protein product: CASSLVKRRYNEQFF.

The genes are TRBV27 and TRBJ1-2; D not resolved. The V gene lost 0 bases and the J gene lost 7 bases, with 21 bases spanning the gap. This CDR3 region has 17 residues. Germline assignment: CDR1 MNHEY and CDR2 SMNVEV (reference sequence). CDR3 in amino acids: CASSLSFAAATPTGYTF. DNA for the CDR3: TGTGCCAGCAGTTTATCATTCGCGGCAGCTACGCCGACTGGCTACACCTTC.

This chain uses TRBV12-3 or TRBV12-4 with TRBJ2-5; D call uncertain. Trimming took 6 bases from V and 3 from J, leaving 8 bases between them. This CDR3 spans 12 amino acids. DNA of the CDR3: TGTGCCAGCAGGGGTCAGGAAGAGACCCAGTACTTC. This translates into CASRGQEETQYF.

This clone was seen a handful of times. This sequence joins TRBV7-9 and TRBJ2-7; TRBD2 matches at 11 bases. The CDR3 totals 17 residues. The V gene end was trimmed by 4 bases and the J gene end by 0 bases; junction bases not matched to a gene: 8. Germline V gives CDR1 SEHNR, CDR2 FQNEAQ (reference sequence). In DNA form, the CDR3 reads TGTGCCAGCAGCTACGGGACTAGCGGTGCGAGCTCCTACGAGCAGTACTTC. Its translation: CASSYGTSGASSYEQYF. Using reference TRBV7-9 and TRBJ2-7 for the parts outside the CDR3, the full variable domain is DTGVSQNPRHKITKRGQNVTFRCDPISEHNRLYWYRQTLGQGPEFLTYFQNEAQLEKSRLLSDRFSAERPKGSFSTLEIQRTEQGDSAMYLCASSYGTSGASSYEQYFGPGTRLTVT.

As for this clone: Other nucleotide sequences in the sample specify the same CDR3. V usage is TRBV12-3 or TRBV12-4 and J usage is TRBJ1-3, with D unclear. The CDR3 covers 12 residues. Trimming removed 6 bases at V and 1 base at J, with 4 bases between. CDR3 nucleotide sequence: TGTGCCAGCAGCCCGTCTGGAAACACCATATATTTT. It translates to CASSPSGNTIYF.

In its sample, this clone was seen once. The V gene is TRBV5-4, the J gene TRBJ2-6, with 7 bases matching TRBD1. CDR1 SGHNT and CDR2 YYREEE come from the germline V gene (reference sequence). Trimming at V came to 4 bases and at J to 0 bases, leaving 10 bases not matched to a gene. The CDR3 spans 18 residues. The CDR3: CASSPTAGTASGANVLTF. CDR3 coding DNA: TGTGCCAGCAGCCCGACAGCCGGGACAGCCTCTGGGGCCAACGTCCTGACTTTC.

The chain carries TRBV11-3 and TRBJ1-6, with 7 bases identical to TRBD1. CDR1 and CDR2 from the germline V gene are SGHNT and YENEEA. CDR3 length: 15 amino acids. After removal of 5 bases from V and 3 bases from J, the junction contained 4 bases not matched to a gene. The CDR3 sequence is CASSRGDSYNSPLHF. Written as DNA, the CDR3 is TGTGCCAGCAGCCGCGGGGACAGCTATAATTCACCCCTCCACTTT.

This sequence joins TRBV5-6 and TRBJ1-3, with D tentatively TRBD1 (5 bases). Germline CDR1 is SGHDT and CDR2 is YYEEEE. V was shortened by 4 bases and J by 7 bases, with 15 bases between the two germline ends. The CDR3 sequence is 14 residues long. The CDR3 coding sequence is TGTGCCAGCAGCCTTGACGGGGGTGGGAACACCATATATTTT. It yields the protein CASSLDGGGNTIYF.